What follows are 3 T cell receptor beta chains derived from one specimen sequenced in a study of blood T cells in healthy people across ages. A second PCR, run for roughly 7 to 12 cycles, used a sample-barcoded 5' primer plus a J-beta primer mix. Using its own MiXCR run on the 5' RACE reads, TCRdb lists one record per CDR3 protein. The table includes 380,000 or so distinct CDR3 sequences, over 45% detected once. Sequenced sample: blood. These TCRs come from a man in his fifties or sixties in good health.

V is TRBV12-3 or TRBV12-4 and J is TRBJ2-3; maybe TRBD1 (5 bases). The germline V and J ends were trimmed by 2 bases and 0 bases, with 15 bases remaining between them. The CDR3 totals 17 residues. The CDR3 bases are TGTGCCAGCAGTTTAAAGGGGCTCGAGCCTAGCACAGATACGCAGTATTTT. Amino acids: CASSLKGLEPSTDTQYF.

The chain has TRBV20-1 and TRBJ2-3, with TRBD2 as a possible D gene (5 bases). Trimming removed 3 bases at V and 1 base at J, with 11 bases between. The germline V gene encodes CDR1 DFQATT and CDR2 SNEGSKA (reference sequence). This CDR3 is built from 14 residues. Here the CDR3 reads CSASLDGGTDTQYF. The CDR3 region has the DNA TGCAGTGCTAGTCTGGACGGGGGCACAGATACGCAGTATTTT.

This clonotype has only a few counts. The chain couples TRBV7-6 to TRBJ2-1, with 9 bases lining up with TRBD2. Germline V gene lookup returns CDR1 SGHVS and CDR2 FNYEAQ. With V trimmed by 7 bases and J by 5 bases, 9 bases remained unmatched. This CDR3 comprises 15 residues. The CDR3: CASTPGTSLNNEQFF. CDR3 nucleotides: TGTGCCAGCACCCCGGGGACTAGCTTAAACAATGAGCAGTTCTTC.